A single sample gave rise to the 9 T cell receptor beta chains below, sequenced in a study of blood T cells in healthy people across ages. A second roughly 6 to 11 cycle PCR used barcoded and J-beta primers. TCRdb re-called the 5' RACE reads with MiXCR, one entry per CDR3 protein. The data contain approximately 690,000 distinct CDR3 sequences, 58% of them singletons. Sequencing used blood. These receptor sequences come from a man aged 55-75 years in good health.

The chain couples TRBV2 to TRBJ1-4; no firm D call. Trimming removed 6 bases from V and 5 bases from J, with 16 bases in between. Germline V gene data show CDR1 as SNHLY and CDR2 as FYNNEI. The CDR3 length is 15 residues. CDR3 DNA: TGTGCCAGCAGAAGTGGGTGGGCAGCAAATGAAAAACTGTTTTTT. It encodes CASRSGWAANEKLFF.

The chain combines TRBV4-1 with TRBJ2-4; 7 bases map to TRBD2. Per the germline V gene, CDR1 is MGHRA and CDR2 is YSYEKL. The CDR3 has 16 residues. V shed 0 bases and J 3 bases; nucleotides not matched to a gene: 5. CDR3 nucleotide sequence: TGCGCCAGCAGCCAAGAGGCAAGCGGGGTCAAAAACATTCAGTACTTC. It yields the protein CASSQEASGVKNIQYF.

The chain joins TRBV12-5 to TRBJ2-7, with 10 bases that match TRBD1. The germline V gene has CDR1 LGHNT and CDR2 FRNRAP. Unmatched junction bases numbered 12, after V lost 1 base and J lost 3 bases. The CDR3 has 18 residues. The CDR3 protein is CASGLAPKTGDRGYEQYF. The CDR3 nucleotides are TGTGCTAGTGGTTTGGCCCCGAAAACCGGGGACAGGGGCTACGAGCAGTACTTC.

This sequence joins TRBV29-1 and TRBJ2-3, with TRBD1 matching over 9 bases. From germline, CDR1 is SQVTM and CDR2 ANQGSEA. This CDR3 is 15 amino acids long. Losses at the gene ends were 4 bases for V and 0 bases for J; bases not matched to a gene: 5. Here the CDR3 reads CSVGGQGTSTDTQYF. The CDR3 DNA follows: TGCAGCGTTGGGGGACAGGGCACTAGCACAGATACGCAGTATTTT.

The genes are TRBV28 and TRBJ2-3; 8 bases align to TRBD2. Germline lookup yields CDR1 MDHEN and CDR2 SYDVKM. V lost 10 bases to trimming and J lost 2 bases; unmatched junction nucleotides: 5. The CDR3 runs to 13 residues. In DNA form, the CDR3 reads TGTGCCATCCTTAGCGGGACCACAGATACGCAGTATTTT. Translation: CAILSGTTDTQYF.

V gene TRBV5-1 combines with J gene TRBJ1-1; tentatively, D is TRBD1 (5 bases). Trimming shortened V by 4 bases and J by 1 base, and 14 bases separated the two germline ends. CDR1 and CDR2 (germline): SGHRS, YFSETQ. This CDR3 has 15 residues. Here the CDR3 reads CASSLWGGSNTEAFF. The DNA for the CDR3 is TGCGCCAGCAGCCTTTGGGGGGGTTCGAACACTGAAGCTTTCTTT.

The chain employs TRBV9 and TRBJ1-2, with TRBD1 matching over 11 bases. The V gene's germline CDR1 is SGDLS and CDR2 YYNGEE. J gave up 4 bases and V 0 bases, and 5 bases lay outside the gene matches. The CDR3 sequence is 16 residues long. CDR3 in amino acids: CASSVGTGQGAYGYTF. CDR3 nucleotide sequence: TGTGCCAGCAGCGTAGGAACTGGACAGGGGGCCTATGGCTACACCTTC.

The chain joins TRBV5-1 to TRBJ2-3; 7 bases align to TRBD1. V dropped 0 bases and J dropped 4; count of bases not matched to a gene: 2. This CDR3 has 14 amino acids. CDR1 is SGHRS and CDR2 is YFSETQ in the germline V gene. The CDR3 sequence: CASSLEQGSDTQYF. DNA for the CDR3: TGCGCCAGCAGCTTGGAACAGGGGTCAGATACGCAGTATTTT.

This clonotype was counted only a few times. The gene calls are TRBV10-3 and TRBJ2-3, with TRBD2 identical over 10 bases. Trimming took 4 bases from V and 7 from J; bases not matched to a gene: 11. CDR3 length: 16 amino acids. The germline V gene encodes CDR1 ENHRY and CDR2 SYGVKD. The CDR3 sequence is CAISGSGGPQSYTQYF. For the CDR3, the DNA is TGTGCCATCAGTGGTAGCGGGGGGCCCCAATCGTATACGCAGTATTTT.